A single sample gave rise to the 26 T cell receptor beta chains below, sequenced in a study of blood T cell repertoires in COVID-19. Produced via immunoSEQ multiplex PCR; TCRdb's table is partial and in-frame only. Of 110,000 or so clones detected, approximately 85% appear once; the ten largest clones hold approximately 5.1%. The specimen was peripheral blood. The receptors stem from a woman between 55 and 75 years old with COVID-19, enrolled during active disease.

The chain is built from TRBV6-4 and TRBJ2-5; 8 bases are a match to TRBD1. Germline values: CDR1 MRHNA, CDR2 SNTAGT. Losses at the gene ends were 6 bases for V and 4 bases for J; bases not matched to a gene: 19. CDR3 length equals 18 residues. CDR3 loop: CASRLTGDDGTRRETQYF. The CDR3 DNA reads as TGTGCCAGCAGGCTGACAGGGGACGACGGGACCCGACGAGAGACCCAGTACTTC.

The chain joins TRBV6-2 or TRBV6-3 to TRBJ2-7, with 10 bases fitting TRBD1. This CDR3 spans 14 amino acids. The germline V gene encodes CDR1 MNHEY and CDR2 SVGEGT. With 5 bases clipped from V and 7 bases from J, the junction kept 8 bases outside the gene matches. DNA for the CDR3: TGTGCCAGCAGTACCCGACAGGGGGCGTGGGAGCAGTACTTC. Amino acids: CASSTRQGAWEQYF.

The chain combines TRBV11-2 with TRBJ2-1; 13 nucleotides agree with TRBD2. Germline CDR1 is SGHAT and CDR2 is FQNNGV. The V and J ends lost 5 bases and 4 bases, in that order; junction bases with no gene match: 2. This CDR3 comprises 15 residues. The CDR3 DNA reads TGTGCCAGCAGCCAGACTAGCGGGGGGTACAATGAGCAGTTCTTC. Protein sequence: CASSQTSGGYNEQFF. Full variable domain (missing parts from reference TRBV11-2 and TRBJ2-1): EAGVAQSPRYKIIEKRQSVAFWCNPISGHATLYWYQQILGQGPKLLIQFQNNGVVDDSQLPKDRFSAERLKGVDSTLKIQPAKLEDSAVYLCASSQTSGGYNEQFFGPGTRLTVL.

This clone appeared once. The sample has other DNA sequences that encode this CDR3 too. The chain combines TRBV5-1 with TRBJ1-1; a weak D match, TRBD1 (6 bases). V lost 1 base and J lost 6, with 10 bases in between. The CDR3 has 13 amino acids. Germline V gene sequence: CDR1 SGHRS, CDR2 YFSETQ. The CDR3 loop reads CASSLLGGAEAFF. As DNA, the CDR3 is TGCGCCAGCAGCTTGCTAGGGGGTGCTGAAGCTTTCTTT.

The CDR3 sequence is CASTPTLGGVGGETQYF. CDR3 sequence (DNA): TGTGCCAGCACCCCCACTCTGGGGGGGGTAGGAGGAGAGACCCAGTACTTC. The chain has TRBV11-2 and TRBJ2-5, with 7 bases matching TRBD2. This CDR3 comprises 17 residues. The germline gives CDR1 SGHAT, CDR2 FQNNGV. After removal of 7 bases from V and 4 bases from J, the junction contained 18 bases not matched to a gene. Together with reference TRBV11-2 and TRBJ2-5, the CDR3 gives the full variable domain: EAGVAQSPRYKIIEKRQSVAFWCNPISGHATLYWYQQILGQGPKLLIQFQNNGVVDDSQLPKDRFSAERLKGVDSTLKIQPAKLEDSAVYLCASTPTLGGVGGETQYFGPGTRLLVL.

This sequence joins TRBV19 and TRBJ2-1; 9 bases fit TRBD2. The CDR3 has 14 residues. Germline CDR1 is LNHDA and CDR2 is SQIVND (reference sequence). The V gene end was trimmed by 4 bases and the J gene end by 8 bases; junction bases not matched to a gene: 6. The CDR3 region has the DNA TGTGCCAGTAGTAGTGGCGGGGGGGCCTATGAGCAGTTCTTC. It translates to CASSSGGGAYEQFF. The whole variable domain, filled in from reference TRBV19 and TRBJ2-1, reads DGGITQSPKYLFRKEGQNVTLSCEQNLNHDAMYWYRQDPGQGLRLIYYSQIVNDFQKGDIAEGYSVSREKKESFPLTVTSAQKNPTAFYLCASSSGGGAYEQFFGPGTRLTVL.

The V call is TRBV7-9, the J call TRBJ1-3; D remains ambiguous. This CDR3 has 14 residues. Germline lookup yields CDR1 SEHNR and CDR2 FQNEAQ (reference sequence). The ends were cut back, 4 bases at V and 1 base at J, with 8 bases in the middle. This CDR3 is CASSYSFSGNTIYF. Written as DNA, the CDR3 is TGTGCCAGCAGCTACAGTTTTTCTGGAAACACCATATATTTT.

This clone was detected once. The chain carries TRBV4-2 and TRBJ2-3, with 10 bases that match TRBD2. Germline CDR1 reads LGHNA; CDR2 reads YNFKEQ. V lost 2 bases to trimming and J lost 5 bases; unmatched junction nucleotides: 7. The length of the CDR3 is 16 residues. The CDR3, as DNA: TGTGCCAGCAGCCAACAAGCGGGGGGGCCGGAAGATACGCAGTATTTT. Amino acids: CASSQQAGGPEDTQYF.

The chain has TRBV5-4 and TRBJ1-3; D ambiguous. This CDR3 region has 14 residues. Germline V gene data show CDR1 as SGHNT and CDR2 as YYREEE (reference sequence). Trimming took 0 bases from V and 1 from J, leaving 5 bases between them. The CDR3 spells CASSLAGSGNTIYF. Written as DNA, the CDR3 is TGTGCCAGCAGCTTGGCCGGGTCTGGAAACACCATATATTTT.

This clone is a singleton in its sample. V gene TRBV6-5 combines with J gene TRBJ1-2; no reliable D call. The V gene's germline CDR1 is MNHEY and CDR2 SVGAGI. V lost 6 bases and J lost 4, with 15 bases in between. This CDR3 spans 14 amino acids. The CDR3 protein is CASSLPSFGYGYTF. The CDR3 DNA reads as TGTGCCAGCAGCTTACCAAGTTTCGGCTATGGCTACACCTTC.

The J gene is TRBJ2-2, the V gene TRBV6-1; D gene uncertain. The V gene lost 2 bases and the J gene lost 6 bases, with 10 bases spanning the gap. Per germline, CDR1 MNHNS and CDR2 SASEGT. The length of the CDR3 is 14 residues. The CDR3 region has the DNA TGTGCCAGCAGTGAAAACAGCCAGGCCGGGGAGCTGTTTTTT. This encodes CASSENSQAGELFF.

V is TRBV30 and J is TRBJ2-5; D may be TRBD1 (5 bases). The CDR3 extends over 16 amino acids. Germline V gene sequence: CDR1 GTSNPN, CDR2 SVGIG (reference sequence). V was clipped by 0 bases and J by 1 base, with 15 bases between them. CDR3 sequence (DNA): TGTGCCTGGAGTGTTGCAGAAGATCAGGGCCAAGAGACCCAGTACTTC. Its translation is CAWSVAEDQGQETQYF.

This clone has just one count. The V call is TRBV7-9, the J call TRBJ2-7, with 12 bases lining up with TRBD1. Germline V CDR1 and CDR2: SEHNR, FQNEAQ (reference sequence). V lost 5 bases to trimming and J lost 3 bases; unmatched junction nucleotides: 5. This CDR3 contains 15 residues. CDR3 amino acids: CASSPRDRGLYEQYF. The CDR3 nucleotides are TGTGCCAGCAGCCCCCGGGACAGGGGGCTCTACGAGCAGTACTTC.

The chain carries TRBV2 and TRBJ2-7, with D possibly being TRBD1 (5 bases). The germline CDR1 and CDR2 sequences are SNHLY and FYNNEI. V was trimmed by 6 bases and J by 2 bases, leaving 11 bases between them. This CDR3 spans 13 amino acids. For the CDR3, the DNA is TGTGCCAGCAGGCAGGGCGTCACCTACGAGCAGTACTTC. Protein sequence: CASRQGVTYEQYF.

This clone was detected only once. The chain recombines TRBV5-5 with TRBJ2-3; the D gene is possibly TRBD2 (6 bases). The CDR3 runs 13 residues. V was clipped by 5 bases and J by 4 bases, with 11 bases between them. Looked up from germline, CDR1 is SGHKS and CDR2 is YYEKEE (reference sequence). This chain's CDR3 is CASRQGGADTQYF. The CDR3 DNA is TGTGCCAGCAGGCAGGGCGGGGCAGATACGCAGTATTTT. Full variable domain (rest looked up from reference TRBV5-5 and TRBJ2-3): DAGVTQSPTHLIKTRGQQVTLRCSPISGHKSVSWYQQVLGQGPQFIFQYYEKEERGRGNFPDRFSARQFPNYSSELNVNALLLGDSALYLCASRQGGADTQYFGPGTRLTVL.

The rearrangement joins TRBV5-4 to TRBJ2-5; D is possibly TRBD1 (5 bases). Germline assignment: CDR1 SGHNT and CDR2 YYREEE (reference sequence). The CDR3 loop spans 15 amino acids. V was trimmed by 1 base and J by 2 bases, leaving 12 bases between them. DNA for the CDR3: TGTGCCAGCAGCTTGTCCACAGGTTTACAAGAGACCCAGTACTTC. This sequence encodes CASSLSTGLQETQYF. The full variable domain, rest sourced from reference TRBV5-4 and TRBJ2-5, is ETGVTQSPTHLIKTRGQQVTLRCSSQSGHNTVSWYQQALGQGPQFIFQYYREEENGRGNFPPRFSGLQFPNYSSELNVNALELDDSALYLCASSLSTGLQETQYFGPGTRLLVL.

This chain links TRBV9 with TRBJ2-5; 9 bases match TRBD2. The CDR3 is made up of 15 amino acids. Germline loops: CDR1 SGDLS, CDR2 YYNGEE. The junction had 6 bases not matched to a gene; V was cut back by 1 base and J by 5 bases. CDR3 in DNA: TGTGCCAGCAGCGTAACCGGGACTAGCCATGAGACCCAGTACTTC. Residues: CASSVTGTSHETQYF.

V is TRBV5-1 and J is TRBJ2-2, with D uncertain. Looked up from germline, CDR1 is SGHRS and CDR2 is YFSETQ. CDR3 length: 12 amino acids. The V gene lost 2 bases and the J gene lost 5 bases, with 4 bases spanning the gap. In DNA, the CDR3 is TGCGCCAGCAGCTTTATAACCGGGGAGCTGTTTTTT. Its translation is CASSFITGELFF.

The CDR3 loop is CASSLAGQLYNEQFF. The CDR3 nucleotides are TGTGCCAGCAGCTTAGCGGGACAGCTCTACAATGAGCAGTTCTTC. The chain is built from TRBV7-2 and TRBJ2-1; 7 bases match TRBD1. With 0 bases clipped from V and 3 bases from J, the junction kept 2 bases outside the gene matches. Germline V gene sequence: CDR1 SGHTA, CDR2 FQGNSA. CDR3 length: 15 residues.

The V and J genes are TRBV5-4 and TRBJ2-5, with a weak D call TRBD2 (7 bases). Deletions cut 4 bases from V and 5 bases from J, with 21 bases between. From germline, CDR1 is SGHNT and CDR2 YYREEE (reference sequence). There are 16 residues in the CDR3. The CDR3 DNA follows: TGTGCCAGCAGCCGGAATGGGGGGGGGCCAGGGGAGACCCAGTACTTC. Its translation: CASSRNGGGPGETQYF.

The chain carries TRBV14 and TRBJ2-6; 11 bases match TRBD1. CDR1 and CDR2 from the germline V gene are SGHDN and FVKESK. The CDR3 length is 18 residues. J was trimmed by 0 bases and V by 0 bases; bases with no gene match: 1. The CDR3 reads CASSQEGTGGSGANVLTF. In nucleotides, the CDR3 is TGTGCCAGCAGCCAAGAAGGGACAGGGGGCTCTGGGGCCAACGTCCTGACTTTC.

The V gene is TRBV6-2 or TRBV6-3, the J gene TRBJ1-3; no definite D call. The V end lost 2 bases, the J end lost 4 bases, and 9 bases lay between the germline ends. Per the germline V gene, CDR1 is MNHEY and CDR2 is SVGEGT. The CDR3 consists of 14 residues. The CDR3 sequence: CASSYTGMGNTIYF. The CDR3 DNA follows: TGTGCCAGCAGTTACACCGGGATGGGAAACACCATATATTTT.

The V call is TRBV6-5, the J call TRBJ2-1; D gene uncertain. Germline V gene lookup returns CDR1 MNHEY and CDR2 SVGAGI. The CDR3 totals 11 residues. With 2 bases removed from V and 10 bases from J, the gap between germline ends came to 6 bases. CDR3 DNA sequence: TGTGCCAGCAGTTACCTTCGGGAGCAGTTCTTC. This translates into CASSYLREQFF.

V usage is TRBV13 and J usage is TRBJ1-4, with TRBD1 matching over 10 bases. CDR3 size: 15 residues. V lost 5 bases, J lost 6 bases, and 6 bases stayed unmatched. Germline V gene data show CDR1 as PRHDT and CDR2 as FYEKMQ (reference sequence). The CDR3 here is CASSTDRGRDEKLFF. The CDR3 coding sequence is TGTGCCAGCAGCACCGACAGGGGGCGGGATGAAAAACTGTTTTTT.

The chain combines TRBV19 with TRBJ2-3; perhaps TRBD2 as D (5 bases). The germline V gene encodes CDR1 LNHDA and CDR2 SQIVND (reference sequence). V was cut by 10 bases and J by 2 bases, with 16 bases left in between. The CDR3 spans 14 residues. CDR3 region: CATLFRGNTDTQYF. In DNA form, the CDR3 reads TGTGCCACCCTATTTCGGGGTAACACAGATACGCAGTATTTT.

The rearrangement joins TRBV10-1 to TRBJ2-3; D possibly corresponds to TRBD2 (5 bases). This CDR3 comprises 13 residues. CDR1 WNHNN and CDR2 SYGVQD come from the germline V gene (reference sequence). V was shortened by 5 bases and J by 5 bases, with 11 bases between the two germline ends. The CDR3 protein is CASSWLAEDTQYF. The CDR3 DNA is TGCGCCAGCAGTTGGCTAGCTGAAGATACGCAGTATTTT.